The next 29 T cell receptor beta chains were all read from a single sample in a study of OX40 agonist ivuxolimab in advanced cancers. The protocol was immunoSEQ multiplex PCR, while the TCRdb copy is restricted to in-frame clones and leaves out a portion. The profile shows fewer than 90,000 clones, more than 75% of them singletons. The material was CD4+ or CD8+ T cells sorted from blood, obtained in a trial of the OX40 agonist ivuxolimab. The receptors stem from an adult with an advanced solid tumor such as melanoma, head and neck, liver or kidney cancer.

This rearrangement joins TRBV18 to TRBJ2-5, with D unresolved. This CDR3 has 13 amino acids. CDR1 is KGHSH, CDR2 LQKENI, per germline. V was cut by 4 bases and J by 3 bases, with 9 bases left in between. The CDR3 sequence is CASSRSLEETQYF. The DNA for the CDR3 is TGTGCCAGCTCACGATCCCTAGAAGAGACCCAGTACTTC. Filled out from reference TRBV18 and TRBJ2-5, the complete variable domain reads NAGVMQNPRHLVRRRGQEARLRCSPMKGHSHVYWYRQLPEEGLKFMVYLQKENIIDESGMPKERFSAEFPKEGPSILRIQQVVRGDSAAYFCASSRSLEETQYFGPGTRLLVL.

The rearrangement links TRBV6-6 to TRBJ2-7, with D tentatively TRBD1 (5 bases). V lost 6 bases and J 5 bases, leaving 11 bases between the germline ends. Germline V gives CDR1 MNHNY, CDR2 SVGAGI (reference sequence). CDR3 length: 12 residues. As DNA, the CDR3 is TGTGCCAGCAGCTCACAGGTAAACGAGCAGTACTTC. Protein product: CASSSQVNEQYF.

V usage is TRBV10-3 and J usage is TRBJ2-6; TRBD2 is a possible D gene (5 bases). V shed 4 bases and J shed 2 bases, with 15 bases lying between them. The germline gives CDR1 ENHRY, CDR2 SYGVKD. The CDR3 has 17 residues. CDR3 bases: TGTGCCATCAGTGGGGCCAGCGGCACAACTGGGGCCAACGTCCTGACTTTC. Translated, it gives CAISGASGTTGANVLTF.

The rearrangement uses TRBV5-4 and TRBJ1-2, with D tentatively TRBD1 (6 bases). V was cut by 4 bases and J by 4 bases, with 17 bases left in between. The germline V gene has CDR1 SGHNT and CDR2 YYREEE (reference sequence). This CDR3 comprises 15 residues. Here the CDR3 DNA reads TGTGCCAGCAGCCCAGATGGGGGGCTAGTCTATGGCTACACCTTC. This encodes CASSPDGGLVYGYTF.

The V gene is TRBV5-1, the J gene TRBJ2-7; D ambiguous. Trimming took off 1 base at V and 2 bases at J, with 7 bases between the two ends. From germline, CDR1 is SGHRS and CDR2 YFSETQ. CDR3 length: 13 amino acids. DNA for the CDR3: TGCGCCAGCAGCTTGCCCGGCACCTACGAGCAGTACTTC. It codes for CASSLPGTYEQYF. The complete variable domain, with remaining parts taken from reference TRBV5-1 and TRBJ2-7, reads KAGVTQTPRYLIKTRGQQVTLSCSPISGHRSVSWYQQTPGQGLQFLFEYFSETQRNKGNFPGRFSGRQFSNSRSEMNVSTLELGDSALYLCASSLPGTYEQYFGPGTRLTVT.

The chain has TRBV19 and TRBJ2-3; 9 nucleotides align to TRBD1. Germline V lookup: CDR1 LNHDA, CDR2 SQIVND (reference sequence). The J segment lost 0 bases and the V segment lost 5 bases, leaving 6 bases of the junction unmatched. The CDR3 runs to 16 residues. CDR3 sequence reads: CASSPDRGLSTDTQYF. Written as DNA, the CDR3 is TGTGCCAGTAGTCCGGACAGGGGATTGAGCACAGATACGCAGTATTTT. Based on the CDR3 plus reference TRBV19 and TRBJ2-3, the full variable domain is DGGITQSPKYLFRKEGQNVTLSCEQNLNHDAMYWYRQDPGQGLRLIYYSQIVNDFQKGDIAEGYSVSREKKESFPLTVTSAQKNPTAFYLCASSPDRGLSTDTQYFGPGTRLTVL.

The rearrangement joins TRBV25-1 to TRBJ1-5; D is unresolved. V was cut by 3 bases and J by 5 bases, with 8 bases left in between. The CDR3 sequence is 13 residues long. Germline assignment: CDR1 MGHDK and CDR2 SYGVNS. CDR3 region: CASSDKGHQPQHF. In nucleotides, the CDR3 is TGTGCCAGCAGTGATAAGGGTCATCAGCCCCAGCATTTT.

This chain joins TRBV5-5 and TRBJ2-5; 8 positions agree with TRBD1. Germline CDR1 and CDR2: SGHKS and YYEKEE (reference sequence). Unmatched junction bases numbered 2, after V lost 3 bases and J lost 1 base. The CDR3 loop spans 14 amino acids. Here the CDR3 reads CASSSTGGQETQYF. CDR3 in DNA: TGTGCCAGCAGCTCAACAGGGGGCCAAGAGACCCAGTACTTC.

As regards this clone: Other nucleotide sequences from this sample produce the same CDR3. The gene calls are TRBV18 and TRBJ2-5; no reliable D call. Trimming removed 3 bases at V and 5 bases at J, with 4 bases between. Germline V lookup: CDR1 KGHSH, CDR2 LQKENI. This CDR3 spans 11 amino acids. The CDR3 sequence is CASSPEETQYF. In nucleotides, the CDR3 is TGTGCCAGCTCACCCGAGGAGACCCAGTACTTC.

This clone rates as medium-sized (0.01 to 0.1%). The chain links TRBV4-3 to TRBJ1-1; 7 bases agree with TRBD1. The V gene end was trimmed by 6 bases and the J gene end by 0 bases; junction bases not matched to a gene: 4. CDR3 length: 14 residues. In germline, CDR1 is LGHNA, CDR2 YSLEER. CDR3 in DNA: TGCGCCAGCAGTCGACAGGGCATGAACACTGAAGCTTTCTTT. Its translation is CASSRQGMNTEAFF.

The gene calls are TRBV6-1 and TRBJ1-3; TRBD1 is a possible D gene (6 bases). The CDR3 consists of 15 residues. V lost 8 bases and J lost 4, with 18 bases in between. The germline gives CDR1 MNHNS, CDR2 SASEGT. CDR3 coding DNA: TGTGCCAGCCCTAGGCAGGGGCTGGGGGGAAACACCATATATTTT. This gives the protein CASPRQGLGGNTIYF.

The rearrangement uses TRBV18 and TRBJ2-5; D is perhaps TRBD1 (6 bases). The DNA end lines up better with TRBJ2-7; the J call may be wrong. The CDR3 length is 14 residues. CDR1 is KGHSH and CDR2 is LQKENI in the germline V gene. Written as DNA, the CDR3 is TGTGCCAGCTCACCAGGGCAGGGGCCCTACGAGCAGTACTTC. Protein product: CASSPGQGPYEQYF.

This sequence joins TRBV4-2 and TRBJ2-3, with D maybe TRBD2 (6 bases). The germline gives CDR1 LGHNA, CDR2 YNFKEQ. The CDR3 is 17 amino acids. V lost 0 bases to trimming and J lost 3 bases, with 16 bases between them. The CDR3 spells CASSQDFVLARTDTQYF. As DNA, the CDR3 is TGTGCCAGCAGCCAAGATTTCGTCCTAGCGAGGACAGATACGCAGTATTTT.

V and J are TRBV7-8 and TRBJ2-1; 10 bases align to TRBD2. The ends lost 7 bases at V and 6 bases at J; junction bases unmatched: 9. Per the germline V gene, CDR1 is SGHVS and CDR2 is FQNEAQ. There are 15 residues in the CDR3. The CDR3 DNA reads TGTGCCAGCACCAGAGCGGGGGGGACACCCAATGAGCAGTTCTTC. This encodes CASTRAGGTPNEQFF.

The CDR3 spells CASSSIRDRILTDTQYF. The DNA of the CDR3 is TGTGCCAGCAGCTCAATCCGGGACAGGATACTTACAGATACGCAGTATTTT. The V gene is TRBV7-9, the J gene TRBJ2-3, with 8 bases fitting TRBD1. Germline CDR1 is SEHNR and CDR2 is FQNEAQ (reference sequence). This CDR3 spans 17 amino acids. V lost 4 bases and J lost 3; bases outside the gene matches: 12.

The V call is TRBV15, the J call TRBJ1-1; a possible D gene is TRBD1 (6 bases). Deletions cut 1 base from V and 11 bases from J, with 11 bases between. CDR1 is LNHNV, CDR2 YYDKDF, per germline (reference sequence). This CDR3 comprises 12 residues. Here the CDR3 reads CATSRVGQGAFF. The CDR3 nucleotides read TGTGCCACCAGCAGAGTGGGGCAGGGGGCTTTCTTT.

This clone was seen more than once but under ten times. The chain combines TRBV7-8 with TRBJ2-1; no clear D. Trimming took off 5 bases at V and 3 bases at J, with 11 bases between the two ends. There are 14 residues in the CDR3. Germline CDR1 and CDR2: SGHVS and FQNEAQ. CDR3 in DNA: TGTGCCAGCAGCCCTCAAGGGTACTACAATGAGCAGTTCTTC. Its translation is CASSPQGYYNEQFF.

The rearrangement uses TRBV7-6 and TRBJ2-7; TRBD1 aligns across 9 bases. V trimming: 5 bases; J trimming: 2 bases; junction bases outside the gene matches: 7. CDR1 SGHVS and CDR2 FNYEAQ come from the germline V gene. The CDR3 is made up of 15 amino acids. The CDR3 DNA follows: TGTGCCAGCAGCAAAGCCGGGACAGGGCCCTACGAGCAGTACTTC. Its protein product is CASSKAGTGPYEQYF.

CDR3: CASSLDSASGQETQYF. CDR3 bases: TGTGCCAGCAGCTTAGATTCGGCTAGCGGTCAAGAGACCCAGTACTTC. The chain employs TRBV7-9 and TRBJ2-5; 7 nucleotides align to TRBD2. This CDR3 is built from 16 residues. Germline CDR1 and CDR2: SEHNR and FQNEAQ (reference sequence). The ends lost 1 base at V and 2 bases at J; junction bases unmatched: 7.

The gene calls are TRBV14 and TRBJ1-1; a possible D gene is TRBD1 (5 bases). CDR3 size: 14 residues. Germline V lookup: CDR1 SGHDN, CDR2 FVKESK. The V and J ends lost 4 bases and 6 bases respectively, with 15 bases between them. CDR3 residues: CASSRGPESPEAFF. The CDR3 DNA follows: TGTGCCAGCAGCCGGGGACCGGAAAGCCCTGAAGCTTTCTTT.

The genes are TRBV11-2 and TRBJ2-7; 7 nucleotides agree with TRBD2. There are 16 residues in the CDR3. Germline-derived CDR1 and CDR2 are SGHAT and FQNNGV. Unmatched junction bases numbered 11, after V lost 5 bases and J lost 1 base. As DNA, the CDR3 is TGTGCCAGCAGCCCTAGGCCGGGACTAACTTCCTACGAGCAGTACTTC. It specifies CASSPRPGLTSYEQYF.

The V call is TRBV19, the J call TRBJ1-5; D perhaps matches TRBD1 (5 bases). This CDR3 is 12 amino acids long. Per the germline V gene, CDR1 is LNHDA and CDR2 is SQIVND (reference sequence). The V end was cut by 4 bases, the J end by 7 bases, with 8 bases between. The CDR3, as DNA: TGTGCCAGTAGTAATGGGGGGCAGCCCCAGCATTTT. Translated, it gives CASSNGGQPQHF.

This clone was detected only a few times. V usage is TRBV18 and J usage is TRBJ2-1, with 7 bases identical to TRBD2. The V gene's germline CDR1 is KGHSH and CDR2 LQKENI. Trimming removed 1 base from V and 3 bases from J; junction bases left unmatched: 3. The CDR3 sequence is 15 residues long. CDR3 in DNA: TGTGCCAGCTCACCACTGGCGGGAGTCTACAATGAGCAGTTCTTC. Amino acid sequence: CASSPLAGVYNEQFF.

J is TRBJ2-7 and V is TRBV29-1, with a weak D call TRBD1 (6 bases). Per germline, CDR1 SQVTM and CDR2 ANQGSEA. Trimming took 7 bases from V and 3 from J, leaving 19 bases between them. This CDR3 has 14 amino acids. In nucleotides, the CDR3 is TGCAGCGCTCTACAGGGTCTATCGGGCTACGAGCAGTACTTC. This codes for CSALQGLSGYEQYF.

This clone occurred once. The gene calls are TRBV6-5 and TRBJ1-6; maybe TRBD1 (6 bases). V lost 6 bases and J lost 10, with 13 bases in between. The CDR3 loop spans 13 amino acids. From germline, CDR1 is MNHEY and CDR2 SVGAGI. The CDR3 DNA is TGTGCCAGCAGGCGTACAGGGAGGTCACCCCTCCACTTT. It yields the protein CASRRTGRSPLHF.

CDR3 in DNA: TGTGCCAGCAGTCCCCCGGGACAGGGTGGCGGCTACACCTTC. Its protein is CASSPPGQGGGYTF. The chain employs TRBV28 and TRBJ1-2; 9 bases fit TRBD1. This CDR3 is 14 amino acids long. Germline V gene lookup returns CDR1 MDHEN and CDR2 SYDVKM. The ends lost 5 bases at V and 8 bases at J; junction bases unmatched: 9.

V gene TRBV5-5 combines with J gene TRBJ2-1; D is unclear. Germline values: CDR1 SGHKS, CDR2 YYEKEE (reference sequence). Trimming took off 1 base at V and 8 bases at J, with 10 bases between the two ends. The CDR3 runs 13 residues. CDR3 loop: CASSLWTADEQFF. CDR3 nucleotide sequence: TGTGCCAGCAGCTTGTGGACCGCCGATGAGCAGTTCTTC.

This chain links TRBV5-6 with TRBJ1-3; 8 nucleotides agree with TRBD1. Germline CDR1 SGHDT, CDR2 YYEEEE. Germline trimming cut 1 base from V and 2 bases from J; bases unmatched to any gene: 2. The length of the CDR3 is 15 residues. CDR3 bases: TGTGCCAGCAGCTTGCTACAGGGGGCTGGAAACACCATATATTTT. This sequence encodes CASSLLQGAGNTIYF.

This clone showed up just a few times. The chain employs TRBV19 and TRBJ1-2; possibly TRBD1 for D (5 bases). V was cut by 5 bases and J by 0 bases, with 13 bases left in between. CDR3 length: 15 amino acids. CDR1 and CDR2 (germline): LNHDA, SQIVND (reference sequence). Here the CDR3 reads CASSAPGTTNYGYTF. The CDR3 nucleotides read TGTGCCAGTAGTGCGCCAGGGACGACTAACTATGGCTACACCTTC.